The sequence of this T cell receptor (beta chain) was determined in a study of blood T cell repertoires in COVID-19. Whole-study context: Samples of COVID-19 (acute and convalescent) were obtained from the United States, Italy and Spain. Sources were T cells, B-cell-depleted T cells, or PBMCs; the material itself was cDNA or gDNA.

The V and J ends lost 2 bases and 6 bases, in that order; junction bases with no gene match: 4. The CDR3 sequence is 14 residues long. Germline values: CDR1 SGDLS, CDR2 YYNGEE. Original analysis: Quantification of nucleated cells was approximated via reference gene primer amplification. Some clones are missing from TCRdb's copy, which holds only in-frame ones; the method was immunoSEQ multiplex PCR. V, J and clone size are taken as reported in that table, and D and trimming were inferred from the DNA itself. The sample includes approximately 230,000 clones, roughly 87% of them seen just once. This chain links TRBV9 with TRBJ2-2, with 7 positions matching TRBD1. The receptor comes from a man younger than 35 with active or convalescent COVID-19. The sample comprised peripheral blood. CDR3 nucleotides: TGTGCCAGCAGCGTCGACAGGGTACCCGGGGAGCTGTTTTTT. It translates to CASSVDRVPGELFF.